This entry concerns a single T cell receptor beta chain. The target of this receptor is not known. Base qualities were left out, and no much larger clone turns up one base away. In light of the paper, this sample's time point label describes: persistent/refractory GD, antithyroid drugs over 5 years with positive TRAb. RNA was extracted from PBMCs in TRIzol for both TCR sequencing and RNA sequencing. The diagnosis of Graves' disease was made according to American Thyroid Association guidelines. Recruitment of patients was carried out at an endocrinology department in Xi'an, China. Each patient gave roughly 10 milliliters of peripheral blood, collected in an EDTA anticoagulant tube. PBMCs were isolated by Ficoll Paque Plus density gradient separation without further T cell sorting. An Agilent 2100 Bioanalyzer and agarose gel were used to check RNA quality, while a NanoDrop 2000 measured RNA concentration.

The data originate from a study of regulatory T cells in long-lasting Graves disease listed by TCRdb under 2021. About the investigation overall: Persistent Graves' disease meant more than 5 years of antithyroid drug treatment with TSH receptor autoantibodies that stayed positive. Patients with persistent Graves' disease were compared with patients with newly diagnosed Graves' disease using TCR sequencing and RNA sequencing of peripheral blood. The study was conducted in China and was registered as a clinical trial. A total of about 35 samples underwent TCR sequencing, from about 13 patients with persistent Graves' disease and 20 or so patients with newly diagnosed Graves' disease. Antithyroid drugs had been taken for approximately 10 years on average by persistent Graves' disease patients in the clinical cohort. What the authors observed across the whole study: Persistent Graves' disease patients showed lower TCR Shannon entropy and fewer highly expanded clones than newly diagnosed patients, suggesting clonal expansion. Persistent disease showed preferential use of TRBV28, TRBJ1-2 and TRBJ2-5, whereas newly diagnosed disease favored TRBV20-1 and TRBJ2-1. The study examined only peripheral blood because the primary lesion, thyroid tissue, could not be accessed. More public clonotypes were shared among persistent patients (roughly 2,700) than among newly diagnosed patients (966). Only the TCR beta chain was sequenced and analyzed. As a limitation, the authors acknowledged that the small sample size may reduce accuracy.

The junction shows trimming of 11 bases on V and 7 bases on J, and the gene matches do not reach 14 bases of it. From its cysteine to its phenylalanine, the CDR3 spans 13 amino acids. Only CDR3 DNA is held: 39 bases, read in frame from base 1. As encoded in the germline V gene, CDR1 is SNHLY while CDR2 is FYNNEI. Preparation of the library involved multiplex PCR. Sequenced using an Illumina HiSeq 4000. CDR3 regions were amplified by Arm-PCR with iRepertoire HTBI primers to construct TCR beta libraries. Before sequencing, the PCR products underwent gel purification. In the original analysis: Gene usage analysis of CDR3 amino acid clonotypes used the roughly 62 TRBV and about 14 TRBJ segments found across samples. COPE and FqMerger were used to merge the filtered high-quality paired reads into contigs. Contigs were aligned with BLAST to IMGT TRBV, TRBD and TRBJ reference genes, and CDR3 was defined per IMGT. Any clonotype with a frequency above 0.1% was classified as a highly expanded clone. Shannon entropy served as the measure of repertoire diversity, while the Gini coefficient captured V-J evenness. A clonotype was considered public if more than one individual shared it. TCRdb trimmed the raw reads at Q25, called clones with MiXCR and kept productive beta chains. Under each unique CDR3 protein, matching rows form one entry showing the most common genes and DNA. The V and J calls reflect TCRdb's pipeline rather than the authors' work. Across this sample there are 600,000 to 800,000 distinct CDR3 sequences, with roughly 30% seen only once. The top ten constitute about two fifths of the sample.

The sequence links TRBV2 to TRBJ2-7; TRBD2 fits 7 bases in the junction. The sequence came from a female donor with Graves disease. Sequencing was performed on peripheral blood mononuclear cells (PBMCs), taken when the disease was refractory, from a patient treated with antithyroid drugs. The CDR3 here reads CAVGRAGEGEQYF. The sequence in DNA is TGTGCCGTAGGCCGGGCGGGAGAGGGAGAGCAGTACTTC.